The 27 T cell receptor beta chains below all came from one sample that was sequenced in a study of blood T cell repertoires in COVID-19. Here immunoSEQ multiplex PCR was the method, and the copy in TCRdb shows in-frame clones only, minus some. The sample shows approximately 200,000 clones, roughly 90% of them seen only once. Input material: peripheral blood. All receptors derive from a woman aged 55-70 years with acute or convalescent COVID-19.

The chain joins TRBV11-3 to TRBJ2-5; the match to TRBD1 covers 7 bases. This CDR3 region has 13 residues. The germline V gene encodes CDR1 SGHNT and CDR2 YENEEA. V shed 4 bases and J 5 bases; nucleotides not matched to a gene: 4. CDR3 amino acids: CASSSRGRETQYF. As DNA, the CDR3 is TGTGCCAGCAGCTCTAGGGGGCGGGAGACCCAGTACTTC.

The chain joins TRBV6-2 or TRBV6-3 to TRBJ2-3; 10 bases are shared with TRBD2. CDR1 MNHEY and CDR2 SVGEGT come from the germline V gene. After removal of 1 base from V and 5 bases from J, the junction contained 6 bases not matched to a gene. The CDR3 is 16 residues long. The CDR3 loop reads CASSYFGTSDIDTQYF. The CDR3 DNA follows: TGTGCCAGCAGTTACTTCGGGACTAGCGATATAGATACGCAGTATTTT.

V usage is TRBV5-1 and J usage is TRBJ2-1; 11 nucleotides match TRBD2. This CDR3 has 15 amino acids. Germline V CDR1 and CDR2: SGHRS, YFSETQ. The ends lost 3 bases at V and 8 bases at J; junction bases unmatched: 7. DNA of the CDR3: TGCGCCAGCAGCTCTTTAGCGGGGGGGACAGATGAGCAGTTCTTC. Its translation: CASSSLAGGTDEQFF.

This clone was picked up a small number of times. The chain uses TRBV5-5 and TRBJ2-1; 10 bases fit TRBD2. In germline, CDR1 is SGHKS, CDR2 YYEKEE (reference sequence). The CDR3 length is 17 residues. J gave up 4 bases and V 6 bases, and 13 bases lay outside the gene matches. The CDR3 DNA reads TGTGCCAGCACCCTACTTAGCGGGGGGCTTGGTTACAATGAGCAGTTCTTC. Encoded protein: CASTLLSGGLGYNEQFF.

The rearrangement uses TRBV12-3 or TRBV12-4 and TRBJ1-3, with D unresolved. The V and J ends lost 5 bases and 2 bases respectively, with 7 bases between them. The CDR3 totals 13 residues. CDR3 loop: CASSAPAGNTIYF. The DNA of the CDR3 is TGTGCCAGCAGTGCCCCGGCTGGAAACACCATATATTTT.

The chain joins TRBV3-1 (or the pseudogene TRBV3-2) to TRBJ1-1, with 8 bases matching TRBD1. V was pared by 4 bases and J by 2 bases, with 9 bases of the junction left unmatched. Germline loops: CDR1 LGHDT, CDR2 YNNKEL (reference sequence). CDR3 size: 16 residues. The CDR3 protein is CASSPGAGGINTEAFF. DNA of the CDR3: TGTGCCAGCAGCCCCGGTGCAGGGGGCATAAACACTGAAGCTTTCTTT.

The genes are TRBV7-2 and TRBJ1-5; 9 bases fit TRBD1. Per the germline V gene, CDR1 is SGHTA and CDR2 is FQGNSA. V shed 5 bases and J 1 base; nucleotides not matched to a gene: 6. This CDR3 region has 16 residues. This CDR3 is CASSVAGTGSNQPQHF. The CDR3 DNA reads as TGTGCCAGCAGCGTCGCCGGGACAGGGAGCAATCAGCCCCAGCATTTT.

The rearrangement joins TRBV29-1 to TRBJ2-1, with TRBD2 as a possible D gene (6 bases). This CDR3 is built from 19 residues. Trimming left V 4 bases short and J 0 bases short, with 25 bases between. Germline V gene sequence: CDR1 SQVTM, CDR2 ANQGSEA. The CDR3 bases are TGCAGCGTTGGAGGCCGCCGGGACTCCCCTGCAAGCTCCTACAATGAGCAGTTCTTC. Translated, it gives CSVGGRRDSPASSYNEQFF.

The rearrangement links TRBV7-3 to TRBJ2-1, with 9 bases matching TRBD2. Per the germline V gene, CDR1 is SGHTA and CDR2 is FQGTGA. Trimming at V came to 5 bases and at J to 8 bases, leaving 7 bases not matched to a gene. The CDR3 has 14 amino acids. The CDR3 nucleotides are TGTGCCAGCAGCAAAACCCGACTAGCGGATGAGCAGTTCTTC. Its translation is CASSKTRLADEQFF.

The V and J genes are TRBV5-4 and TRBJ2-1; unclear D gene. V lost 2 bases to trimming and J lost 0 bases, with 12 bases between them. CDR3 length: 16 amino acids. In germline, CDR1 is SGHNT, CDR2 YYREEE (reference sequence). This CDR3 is CASSFRSRSSYNEQFF. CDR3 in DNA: TGTGCCAGCAGCTTTCGGTCCCGAAGCTCCTACAATGAGCAGTTCTTC.

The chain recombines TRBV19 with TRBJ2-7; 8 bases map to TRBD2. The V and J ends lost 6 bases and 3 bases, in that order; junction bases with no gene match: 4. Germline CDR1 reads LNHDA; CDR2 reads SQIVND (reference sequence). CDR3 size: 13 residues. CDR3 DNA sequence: TGTGCCAGTAGCCCCGGGACTAGCTACGAGCAGTACTTC. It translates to CASSPGTSYEQYF.

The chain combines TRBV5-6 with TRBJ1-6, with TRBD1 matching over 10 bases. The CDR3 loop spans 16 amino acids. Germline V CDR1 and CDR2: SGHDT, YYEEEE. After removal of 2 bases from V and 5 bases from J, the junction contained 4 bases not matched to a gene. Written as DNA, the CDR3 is TGTGCCAGCAGCTTTGGGACAGGGGTAAATAATTCACCCCTCCACTTT. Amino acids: CASSFGTGVNNSPLHF.

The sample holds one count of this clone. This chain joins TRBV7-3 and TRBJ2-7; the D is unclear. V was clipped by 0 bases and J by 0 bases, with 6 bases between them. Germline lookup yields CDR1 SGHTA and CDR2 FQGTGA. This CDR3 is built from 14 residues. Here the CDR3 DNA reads TGTGCCAGCAGCTTAACGACTGGCTCCTACGAGCAGTACTTC. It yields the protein CASSLTTGSYEQYF.

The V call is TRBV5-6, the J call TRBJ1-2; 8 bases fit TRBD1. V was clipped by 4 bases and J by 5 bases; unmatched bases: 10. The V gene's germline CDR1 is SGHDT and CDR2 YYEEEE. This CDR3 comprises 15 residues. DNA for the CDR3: TGTGCCAGCAGCCCCCGCCAGGGGGCTGGGTATGGCTACACCTTC. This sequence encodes CASSPRQGAGYGYTF.

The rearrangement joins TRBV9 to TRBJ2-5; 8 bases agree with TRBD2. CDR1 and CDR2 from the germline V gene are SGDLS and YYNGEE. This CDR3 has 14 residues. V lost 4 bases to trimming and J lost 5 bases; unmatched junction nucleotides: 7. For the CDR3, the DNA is TGTGCCAGCAGCCACGGGGGGGCCGGTGAGACCCAGTACTTC. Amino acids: CASSHGGAGETQYF.

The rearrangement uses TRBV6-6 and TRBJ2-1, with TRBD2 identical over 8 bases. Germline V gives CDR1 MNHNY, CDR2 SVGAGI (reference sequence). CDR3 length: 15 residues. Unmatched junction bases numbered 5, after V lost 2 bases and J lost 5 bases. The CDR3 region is CASSYRRGADNEQFF. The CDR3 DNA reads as TGTGCCAGCAGTTACCGGCGGGGGGCAGACAATGAGCAGTTCTTC.

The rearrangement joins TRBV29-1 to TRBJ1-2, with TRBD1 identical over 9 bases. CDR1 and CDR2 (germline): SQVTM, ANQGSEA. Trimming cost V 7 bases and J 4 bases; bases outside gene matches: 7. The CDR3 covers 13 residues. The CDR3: CSGGQGGPYGYTF. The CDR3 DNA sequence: TGCAGCGGGGGACAGGGAGGGCCCTATGGCTACACCTTC.

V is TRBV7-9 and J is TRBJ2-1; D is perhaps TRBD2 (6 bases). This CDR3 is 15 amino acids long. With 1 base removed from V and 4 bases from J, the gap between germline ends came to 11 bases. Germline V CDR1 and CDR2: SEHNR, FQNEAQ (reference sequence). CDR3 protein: CASSLEGGLYNEQFF. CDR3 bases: TGTGCCAGCAGCTTAGAGGGAGGTCTTTACAATGAGCAGTTCTTC.

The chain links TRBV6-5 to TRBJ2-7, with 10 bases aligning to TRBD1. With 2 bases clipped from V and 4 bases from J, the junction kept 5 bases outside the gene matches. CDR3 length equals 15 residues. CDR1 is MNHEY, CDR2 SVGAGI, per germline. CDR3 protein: CASSYRPDRGYEQYF. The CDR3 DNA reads TGTGCCAGCAGTTACCGCCCGGACAGGGGGTACGAGCAGTACTTC.

CDR3 DNA sequence: TGTGCCAGCAGTTACGACAGTAGCTCCTACGAGCAGTACTTC. This gives the protein CASSYDSSSYEQYF. This chain joins TRBV6-5 and TRBJ2-7; D is possibly TRBD1 (5 bases). This CDR3 is 14 amino acids long. V lost 2 bases and J lost 0, with 8 bases in between. Germline V gene lookup returns CDR1 MNHEY and CDR2 SVGAGI.

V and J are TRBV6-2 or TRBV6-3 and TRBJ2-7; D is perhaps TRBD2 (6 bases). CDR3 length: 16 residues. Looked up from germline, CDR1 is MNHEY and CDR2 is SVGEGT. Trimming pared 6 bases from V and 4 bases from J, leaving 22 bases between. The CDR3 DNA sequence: TGTGCCAGCAGCGAGGGGAGGACCGGGCTGGGATACGAGCAGTACTTC. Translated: CASSEGRTGLGYEQYF.

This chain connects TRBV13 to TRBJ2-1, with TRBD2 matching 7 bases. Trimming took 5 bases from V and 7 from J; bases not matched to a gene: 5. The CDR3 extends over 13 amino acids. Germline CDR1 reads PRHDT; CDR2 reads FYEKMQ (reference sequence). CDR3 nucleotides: TGTGCCAGCAGCGGAGGACTAGTAAATGAGCAGTTCTTC. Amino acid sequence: CASSGGLVNEQFF.

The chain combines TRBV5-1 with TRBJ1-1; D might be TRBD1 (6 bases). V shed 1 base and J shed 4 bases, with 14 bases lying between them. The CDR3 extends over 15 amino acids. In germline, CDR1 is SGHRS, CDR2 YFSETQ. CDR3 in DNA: TGCGCCAGCAGCTTGAGTCGGACAGTAGGCACTGAAGCTTTCTTT. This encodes CASSLSRTVGTEAFF.

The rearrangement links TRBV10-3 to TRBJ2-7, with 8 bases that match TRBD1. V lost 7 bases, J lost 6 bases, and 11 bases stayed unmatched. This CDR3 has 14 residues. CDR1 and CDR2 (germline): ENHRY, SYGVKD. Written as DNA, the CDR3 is TGTGCCATCAAGTTGGGACAGGAAGCGAGCGAGCAGTACTTC. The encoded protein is CAIKLGQEASEQYF.

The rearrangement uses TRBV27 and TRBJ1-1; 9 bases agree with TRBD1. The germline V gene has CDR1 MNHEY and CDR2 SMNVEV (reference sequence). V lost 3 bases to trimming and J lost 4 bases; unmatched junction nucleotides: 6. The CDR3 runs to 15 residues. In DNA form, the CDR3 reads TGTGCCAGCAGTTTGGACAGGGGTCGAGGCACTGAAGCTTTCTTT. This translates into CASSLDRGRGTEAFF.

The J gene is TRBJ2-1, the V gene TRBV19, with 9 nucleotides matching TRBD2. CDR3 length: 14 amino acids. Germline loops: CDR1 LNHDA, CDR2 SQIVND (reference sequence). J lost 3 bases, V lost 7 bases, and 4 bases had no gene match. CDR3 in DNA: TGTGCCAGTAAGGGACTAGCTGACTACAATGAGCAGTTCTTC. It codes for CASKGLADYNEQFF.

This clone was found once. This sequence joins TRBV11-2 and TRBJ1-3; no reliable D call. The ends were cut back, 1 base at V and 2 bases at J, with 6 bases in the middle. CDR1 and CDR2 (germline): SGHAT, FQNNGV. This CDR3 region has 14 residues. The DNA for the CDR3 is TGTGCCAGCAGCTTAGGAGGTACTGGAAACACCATATATTTT. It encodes CASSLGGTGNTIYF.